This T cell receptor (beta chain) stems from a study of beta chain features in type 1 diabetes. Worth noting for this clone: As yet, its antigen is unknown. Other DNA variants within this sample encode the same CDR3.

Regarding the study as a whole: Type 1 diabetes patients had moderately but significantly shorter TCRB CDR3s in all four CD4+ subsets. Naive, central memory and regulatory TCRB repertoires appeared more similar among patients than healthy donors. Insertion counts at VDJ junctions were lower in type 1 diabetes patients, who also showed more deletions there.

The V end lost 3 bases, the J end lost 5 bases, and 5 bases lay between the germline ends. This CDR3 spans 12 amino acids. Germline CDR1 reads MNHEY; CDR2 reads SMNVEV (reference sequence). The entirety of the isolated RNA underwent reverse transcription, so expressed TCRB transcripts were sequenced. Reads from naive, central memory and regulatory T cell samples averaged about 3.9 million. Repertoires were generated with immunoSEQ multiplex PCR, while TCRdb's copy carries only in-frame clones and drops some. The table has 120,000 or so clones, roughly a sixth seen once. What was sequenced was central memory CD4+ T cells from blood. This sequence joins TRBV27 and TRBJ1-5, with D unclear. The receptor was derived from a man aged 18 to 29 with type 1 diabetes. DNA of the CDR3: TGTGCCAGCAGTTTTGTCGATCAGCCCCAGCATTTT. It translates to CASSFVDQPQHF.